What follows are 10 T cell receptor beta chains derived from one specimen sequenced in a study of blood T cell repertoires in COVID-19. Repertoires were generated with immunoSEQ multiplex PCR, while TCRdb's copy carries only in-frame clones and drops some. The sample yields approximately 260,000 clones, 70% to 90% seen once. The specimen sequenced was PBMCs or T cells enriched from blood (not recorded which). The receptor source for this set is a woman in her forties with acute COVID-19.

CDR3 residues: CASSFWTVEAFF. The CDR3 coding sequence is TGTGCCAGCAGTTTTTGGACAGTAGAAGCTTTCTTT. The J gene is TRBJ1-1, the V gene TRBV28, with D perhaps matching TRBD1 (6 bases). The germline V gene encodes CDR1 MDHEN and CDR2 SYDVKM. Trimming shortened V by 3 bases and J by 8 bases, and 10 bases separated the two germline ends. This CDR3 is 12 amino acids long. The whole variable domain, remainder taken from reference TRBV28 and TRBJ1-1, is DVKVTQSSRYLVKRTGEKVFLECVQDMDHENMFWYRQDPGLGLRLIYFSYDVKMKEKGDIPEGYSVSREKKERFSLILESASTNQTSMYLCASSFWTVEAFFGQGTRLTVV.

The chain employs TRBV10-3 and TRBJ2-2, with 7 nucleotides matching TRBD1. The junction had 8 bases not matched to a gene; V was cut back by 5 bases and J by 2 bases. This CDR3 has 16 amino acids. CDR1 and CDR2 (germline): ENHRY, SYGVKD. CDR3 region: CAISSSGTANTGELFF. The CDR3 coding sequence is TGTGCCATCAGTTCCTCCGGGACAGCAAACACCGGGGAGCTGTTTTTT.

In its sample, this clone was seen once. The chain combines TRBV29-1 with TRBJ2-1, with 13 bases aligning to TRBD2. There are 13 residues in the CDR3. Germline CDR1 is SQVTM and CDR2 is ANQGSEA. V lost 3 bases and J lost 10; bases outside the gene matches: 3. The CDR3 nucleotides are TGCAGCGTTGATTTACTAGCGGGAGGGGAGCAGTTCTTC. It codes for CSVDLLAGGEQFF.

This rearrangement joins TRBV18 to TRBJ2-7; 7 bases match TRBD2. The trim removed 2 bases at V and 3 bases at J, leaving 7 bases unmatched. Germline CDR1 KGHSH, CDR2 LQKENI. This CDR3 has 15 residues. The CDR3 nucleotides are TGTGCCAGCTCACCAGAGAGCACGGGGGGCTACGAGCAGTACGTC. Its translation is CASSPESTGGYEQYV.

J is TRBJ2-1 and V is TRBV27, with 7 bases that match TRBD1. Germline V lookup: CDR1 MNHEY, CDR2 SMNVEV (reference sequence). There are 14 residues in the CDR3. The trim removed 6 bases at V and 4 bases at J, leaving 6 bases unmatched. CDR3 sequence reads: CASSQGVAYNEQFF. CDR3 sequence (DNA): TGTGCCAGCAGCCAGGGGGTGGCATACAATGAGCAGTTCTTC.

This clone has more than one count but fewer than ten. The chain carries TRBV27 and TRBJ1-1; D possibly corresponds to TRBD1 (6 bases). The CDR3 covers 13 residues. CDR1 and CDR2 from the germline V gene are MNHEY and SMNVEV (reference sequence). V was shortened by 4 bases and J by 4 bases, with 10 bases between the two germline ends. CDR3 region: CASSSPGATEAFF. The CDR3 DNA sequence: TGTGCCAGCAGTTCCCCAGGGGCCACTGAAGCTTTCTTT.

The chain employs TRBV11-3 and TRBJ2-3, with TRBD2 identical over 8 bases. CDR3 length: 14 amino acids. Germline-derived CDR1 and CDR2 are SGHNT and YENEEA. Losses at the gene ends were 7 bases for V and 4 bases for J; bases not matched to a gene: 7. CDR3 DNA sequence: TGTGCCAGCACCGGGAGGGATTGGGCAGATACGCAGTATTTT. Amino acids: CASTGRDWADTQYF.

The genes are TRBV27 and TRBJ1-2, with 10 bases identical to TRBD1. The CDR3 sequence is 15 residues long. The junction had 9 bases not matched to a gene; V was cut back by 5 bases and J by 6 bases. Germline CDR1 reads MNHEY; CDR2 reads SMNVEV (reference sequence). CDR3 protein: CASSRRTGGVNGYTF. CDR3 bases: TGTGCCAGCAGTCGACGGACAGGGGGAGTTAATGGCTACACCTTC.

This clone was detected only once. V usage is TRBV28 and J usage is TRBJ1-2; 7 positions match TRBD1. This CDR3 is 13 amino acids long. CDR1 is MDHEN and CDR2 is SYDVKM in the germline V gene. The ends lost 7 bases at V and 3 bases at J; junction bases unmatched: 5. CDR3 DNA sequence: TGTGCCAGCACCCTAGACAGGGACTATGGCTACACCTTC. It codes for CASTLDRDYGYTF.

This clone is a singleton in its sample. The CDR3 loop reads CASSPPSYAGDQETQYF. In DNA form, the CDR3 reads TGTGCCAGCTCACCACCCTCGTACGCAGGGGACCAAGAGACCCAGTACTTC. The J gene is TRBJ2-5, the V gene TRBV18; D perhaps matches TRBD1 (6 bases). Trimming removed 0 bases at V and 0 bases at J, with 14 bases between. The CDR3 is made up of 17 amino acids. The germline CDR1 and CDR2 sequences are KGHSH and LQKENI.